The 23 T cell receptor beta chains below all came from one sample that was sequenced in a study of blood T cell repertoires in COVID-19. Data came from immunoSEQ multiplex PCR; TCRdb stores just in-frame clones and leaves some out. The sample shows approximately 260,000 clones, 82% of them seen only once. The sample taken for sequencing was peripheral blood. Receptors were obtained from a woman aged 80 or older with active or convalescent COVID-19.

This chain connects TRBV11-3 to TRBJ2-5; TRBD2 matches 12 bases. The CDR3 loop spans 15 amino acids. From germline, CDR1 is SGHNT and CDR2 YENEEA. J gave up 3 bases and V 4 bases, and 3 bases lay outside the gene matches. In DNA, the CDR3 is TGTGCCAGCAGCTCGGGACTAGCGGGCAAAGAGACCCAGTACTTC. This sequence encodes CASSSGLAGKETQYF.

The chain has TRBV29-1 and TRBJ2-7; 12 positions match TRBD1. The germline V gene encodes CDR1 SQVTM and CDR2 ANQGSEA. After removal of 7 bases from V and 5 bases from J, the junction contained 6 bases not matched to a gene. CDR3 length equals 13 residues. This CDR3 is CSAGGTGGHEQYF. The CDR3 DNA reads TGCAGCGCGGGGGGGACAGGGGGCCACGAGCAGTACTTC.

This chain joins TRBV9 and TRBJ1-2, with D possibly TRBD1 on 5 matching bases. The germline gives CDR1 SGDLS, CDR2 YYNGEE. The germline V and J ends were trimmed by 0 bases and 7 bases, with 19 bases remaining between them. This CDR3 spans 16 amino acids. Written as DNA, the CDR3 is TGTGCCAGCAGCGTAGCGGGCGGGGACCCAATAGGTGGCTACACCTTC. This encodes CASSVAGGDPIGGYTF. Using reference TRBV9 and TRBJ1-2 for the parts outside the CDR3, the full variable domain is DSGVTQTPKHLITATGQRVTLRCSPRSGDLSVYWYQQSLDQGLQFLIQYYNGEERAKGNILERFSAQQFPDLHSELNLSSLELGDSALYFCASSVAGGDPIGGYTFGSGTRLTVV.

V and J are TRBV6-5 and TRBJ1-1; TRBD1 agrees at 7 bases. Per the germline V gene, CDR1 is MNHEY and CDR2 is SVGAGI. V gave up 4 bases and J gave up 0 bases; unmatched junction bases: 5. This CDR3 spans 15 amino acids. The CDR3 DNA follows: TGTGCCAGCAGTTTTGACAGGGCGGTGAACACTGAAGCTTTCTTT. Its translation: CASSFDRAVNTEAFF.

This clone was seen a few times. The rearrangement uses TRBV19 and TRBJ1-6; D ambiguous. Germline V lookup: CDR1 LNHDA, CDR2 SQIVND (reference sequence). This CDR3 comprises 15 residues. Trimming removed 3 bases at V and 8 bases at J, with 14 bases between. The CDR3 spells CASSMGPGLDSPLHF. As DNA, the CDR3 is TGTGCCAGTAGTATGGGCCCAGGTCTGGATTCACCCCTCCACTTT.

The chain uses TRBV9 and TRBJ1-2; 7 bases align to TRBD1. Germline assignment: CDR1 SGDLS and CDR2 YYNGEE. V shed 4 bases, J shed 3 bases, and the junction held 9 bases outside the gene matches. CDR3 length equals 15 residues. The CDR3: CASSSGQVLYYGYTF. The CDR3 region has the DNA TGTGCCAGCAGCTCAGGACAGGTACTTTACTATGGCTACACCTTC.

V usage is TRBV7-9 and J usage is TRBJ1-1; D is unresolved. This CDR3 region has 14 residues. Germline CDR1 and CDR2: SEHNR and FQNEAQ (reference sequence). V was cut by 1 base and J by 3 bases, with 9 bases left in between. CDR3 in amino acids: CASSLEQMYTEAFF. The CDR3 DNA reads TGTGCCAGCAGCTTAGAACAGATGTACACTGAAGCTTTCTTT.

The chain combines TRBV3-1 (or the pseudogene TRBV3-2) with TRBJ2-7, with 7 bases matching TRBD1. Germline CDR1 is LGHDT and CDR2 is YNNKEL (reference sequence). This CDR3 is built from 13 residues. The V and J ends lost 3 bases and 2 bases, in that order; junction bases with no gene match: 1. The CDR3 nucleotides read TGTGCCAGCAGCCAGACAGGGACCTACGAGCAGTACTTC. Its protein is CASSQTGTYEQYF.

The chain employs TRBV4-1 and TRBJ2-5; 9 bases fit TRBD2. From germline, CDR1 is MGHRA and CDR2 YSYEKL. CDR3 length: 14 amino acids. After removal of 3 bases from V and 4 bases from J, the junction contained 3 bases not matched to a gene. The CDR3 nucleotides read TGCGCCAGCAGCCACCTAGCGGGGCTAGAGACCCAGTACTTC. Translating gives CASSHLAGLETQYF.

The V and J genes are TRBV2 and TRBJ2-7; 8 bases align to TRBD1. The length of the CDR3 is 15 residues. V trimming: 3 bases; J trimming: 7 bases; junction bases outside the gene matches: 11. Germline V CDR1 and CDR2: SNHLY, FYNNEI. CDR3 sequence: CASSEWQGATREQYF. The CDR3, as DNA: TGTGCCAGCAGTGAGTGGCAGGGGGCAACGAGGGAGCAGTACTTC.

The rearrangement links TRBV24-1 to TRBJ2-5, with D maybe TRBD1 (6 bases). Trimming pared 1 base from V and 2 bases from J, leaving 13 bases between. CDR3 length equals 16 residues. Germline-derived CDR1 and CDR2 are KGHDR and SFDVKD. In DNA, the CDR3 is TGTGCCACCAGTGATTTTAGCAGGGGACATCAAGAGACCCAGTACTTC. It is translated as CATSDFSRGHQETQYF.

The V call is TRBV3-1 (or the pseudogene TRBV3-2), the J call TRBJ2-1; weak D call: TRBD2 (7 bases). Germline CDR1 LGHDT, CDR2 YNNKEL (reference sequence). This CDR3 is 16 amino acids long. Trimming took off 0 bases at V and 7 bases at J, with 16 bases between the two ends. The CDR3, as DNA: TGTGCCAGCAGCCAAGACCTCGGGGGGCACTCGAATGAGCAGTTCTTC. The encoded protein is CASSQDLGGHSNEQFF.

The chain has TRBV10-1 and TRBJ2-3, with 9 nucleotides matching TRBD1. After removal of 3 bases from V and 4 bases from J, the junction contained 5 bases not matched to a gene. Germline CDR1 is WNHNN and CDR2 is SYGVQD (reference sequence). The CDR3 contains 15 residues. CDR3 sequence: CASSETGGPSDTQYF. The CDR3 bases are TGCGCCAGCAGTGAAACAGGGGGCCCCTCAGATACGCAGTATTTT.

This chain links TRBV28 with TRBJ1-2, with TRBD1 identical over 8 bases. Germline V gene data show CDR1 as MDHEN and CDR2 as SYDVKM. The CDR3 is 14 amino acids. With V trimmed by 6 bases and J by 3 bases, 6 bases remained unmatched. The CDR3 spells CASRMTGVDYGYTF. In nucleotides, the CDR3 is TGTGCCAGCAGGATGACAGGGGTGGACTATGGCTACACCTTC.

The chain couples TRBV7-2 to TRBJ1-5, with D tentatively TRBD1 (6 bases). Germline lookup yields CDR1 SGHTA and CDR2 FQGNSA. The CDR3 totals 12 residues. The V end lost 6 bases, the J end lost 7 bases, and 10 bases lay between the germline ends. CDR3 bases: TGTGCCAGCAGTTTACAGGGACAGCCCCAGCATTTT. Translating gives CASSLQGQPQHF.

This chain joins TRBV6-5 and TRBJ1-1; weak D call: TRBD1 (6 bases). Per germline, CDR1 MNHEY and CDR2 SVGAGI. This CDR3 is 14 amino acids long. The V gene lost 7 bases and the J gene lost 0 bases, with 12 bases spanning the gap. In DNA, the CDR3 is TGTGCCAGCACTCAGGGGACACTGAACACTGAAGCTTTCTTT. This gives the protein CASTQGTLNTEAFF.

This chain connects TRBV11-2 to TRBJ2-5; 9 bases align to TRBD1. Germline V gives CDR1 SGHAT, CDR2 FQNNGV. CDR3 size: 16 residues. Germline trimming cut 5 bases from V and 5 bases from J; bases unmatched to any gene: 12. The CDR3 DNA follows: TGTGCCAGCAGCAAAACCCCAGGGACAGGGTTGGAGACCCAGTACTTC. Its translation is CASSKTPGTGLETQYF.

The chain combines TRBV7-6 with TRBJ2-1; D unresolved. The ends were cut back, 5 bases at V and 3 bases at J, with 11 bases in the middle. CDR3 length: 14 residues. The germline V gene has CDR1 SGHVS and CDR2 FNYEAQ. CDR3 amino acids: CASSPSPVYNEQFF. As DNA, the CDR3 is TGTGCCAGCAGCCCGTCCCCGGTCTACAATGAGCAGTTCTTC.

The chain uses TRBV19 and TRBJ1-5; TRBD1 agrees at 9 bases. V lost 3 bases and J lost 7; bases outside the gene matches: 13. The CDR3 is 17 residues long. Germline V lookup: CDR1 LNHDA, CDR2 SQIVND (reference sequence). CDR3 nucleotide sequence: TGTGCCAGTAGTATGCCCCGGTCAACAGGGGGCGGCCAGCCCCAGCATTTT. Encoded protein: CASSMPRSTGGGQPQHF.

The chain links TRBV28 to TRBJ2-2; maybe TRBD1 (6 bases). CDR3 size: 14 residues. Per germline, CDR1 MDHEN and CDR2 SYDVKM. V lost 6 bases and J lost 1, with 9 bases in between. The CDR3 loop is CASSPTGNTGELFF. The CDR3 DNA reads as TGTGCCAGCAGCCCGACAGGGAACACCGGGGAGCTGTTTTTT.

The chain combines TRBV9 with TRBJ2-7; 7 nucleotides match TRBD2. The J segment lost 5 bases and the V segment lost 0 bases, leaving 5 bases of the junction unmatched. The germline V gene encodes CDR1 SGDLS and CDR2 YYNGEE. The CDR3 has 14 amino acids. The CDR3 DNA sequence: TGTGCCAGCAGCGTAGGAGGGAGGGCCCACGAGCAGTACTTC. Translating gives CASSVGGRAHEQYF.

The chain links TRBV7-8 to TRBJ2-1; 16 bases are a match to TRBD2. CDR1 and CDR2 from the germline V gene are SGHVS and FQNEAQ. Unmatched junction bases numbered 9, after V lost 2 bases and J lost 11 bases. The length of the CDR3 is 17 residues. The CDR3 DNA reads as TGTGCCAGCAGCTTACGATCGGGACTAGCGGGGGGGTTAAAGCAGTTCTTC. It encodes CASSLRSGLAGGLKQFF.

Points on this clone: The same CDR3 also results from other DNA sequences found in this sample. The CDR3 loop reads CASSGGDYGYTF. The DNA for the CDR3 is TGCGCCAGCAGTGGGGGCGACTATGGCTACACCTTC. The chain has TRBV10-1 and TRBJ1-2, with D tentatively TRBD1 (5 bases). Germline values: CDR1 WNHNN, CDR2 SYGVQD (reference sequence). Trimming took off 4 bases at V and 3 bases at J, with 6 bases between the two ends. CDR3 size: 12 residues.